The clone carrying this T cell receptor (beta chain) was detected only a few times. Primers for the PCR totalled 60 Vbeta and 13 Jbeta. TCRdb keeps only in-frame clones here, not all; method: immunoSEQ multiplex PCR. The repertoire has tens of thousands of clones, about 81% of them found once; the top ten carry 45% to 60%. The CDR3 totals 14 residues. Per germline, CDR1 MDHEN and CDR2 SYDVKM. Unmatched junction bases numbered 5, after V lost 6 bases and J lost 7 bases. This sample is part of a study of cytomegalovirus exposure and HLA in healthy donors. This receptor was taken from a man between 50 and 59 years old in good health and CMV-seropositive. The sample comprised PBMCs. The V and J genes are TRBV28 and TRBJ2-7, with TRBD2 identical over 14 bases. In nucleotides, the CDR3 is TGTGCCAGCAGCCCAGGGACTAGCGGGGGTGAGCAGTACTTC. It encodes CASSPGTSGGEQYF.